This T cell receptor beta chain was profiled in a study of cytomegalovirus exposure and HLA in healthy donors. This clone was recorded a few times. PCR used 60 Vbeta primers and 13 Jbeta primers. Data came from immunoSEQ multiplex PCR; TCRdb stores just in-frame clones and leaves some out. Altogether around 62,000 clones are present, over 70% being singletons, with the ten largest covering about 5%. V lost 1 base and J 7 bases, leaving 10 bases between the germline ends. CDR1 is SGHTA and CDR2 is FQGNSA in the germline V gene. CDR3 length: 14 amino acids. The TCR was taken from a male donor in good health and CMV-seropositive. The sequenced sample consisted of PBMCs. This chain links TRBV7-2 with TRBJ1-4; D gene uncertain. The CDR3 reads CASSLGGFPEKLFF. DNA of the CDR3: TGTGCCAGCAGCTTAGGAGGATTTCCTGAAAAACTGTTTTTT.